The next 6 T cell receptor beta chains were all read from a single sample in a study of cytomegalovirus exposure and HLA in healthy donors. Amplification used 60 Vbeta primers and 13 Jbeta primers. This table comes from immunoSEQ multiplex PCR, and its TCRdb copy is limited to in-frame clones, with some not included. The sample includes about 170,000 clones, around 82% of them seen just once. The sample consisted of PBMCs. All receptors come from a male donor in good health and CMV-seronegative.

The chain carries TRBV7-8 and TRBJ2-7; no clear D. Trimming cost V 5 bases and J 6 bases, with 11 bases left between them. CDR3 length equals 12 residues. Germline loops: CDR1 SGHVS, CDR2 FQNEAQ. CDR3 coding DNA: TGTGCCAGCAGCCCCGTTGGCGGCGAGCAGTACTTC. Translated, it gives CASSPVGGEQYF.

V gene TRBV6-1 combines with J gene TRBJ2-5; D is ambiguous. This CDR3 is 12 amino acids long. In germline, CDR1 is MNHNS, CDR2 SASEGT. Trimming removed 1 base from V and 5 bases from J, with 5 bases in between. CDR3 DNA sequence: TGTGCCAGCAGTGAAGTCTCGGAGACCCAGTACTTC. This codes for CASSEVSETQYF.

This clone was recorded a few times. CDR3 bases: TGTGCCAGCAGCTTGGCCCCAGGGCAAAACACCGGGGAGCTGTTTTTT. This gives the protein CASSLAPGQNTGELFF. This rearrangement joins TRBV5-4 to TRBJ2-2; D may be TRBD1 (5 bases). Germline V gives CDR1 SGHNT, CDR2 YYREEE (reference sequence). V gave up 0 bases and J gave up 2 bases, with 11 bases separating them. CDR3 size: 16 residues.

This clone was detected only once. The CDR3 coding sequence is TGTGCCAGTACTGCAGGGCTTATAGGCAATCAGCCCCAGCATTTT. Translated: CASTAGLIGNQPQHF. The rearrangement links TRBV19 to TRBJ1-5, with TRBD1 as a possible D gene (5 bases). The V end lost 7 bases, the J end lost 2 bases, and 15 bases lay between the germline ends. The CDR3 runs 15 residues. Germline V gene data show CDR1 as LNHDA and CDR2 as SQIVND (reference sequence).

The rearrangement links TRBV6-4 to TRBJ2-7; TRBD1 agrees at 7 bases. Trimming took 3 bases from V and 2 from J; bases not matched to a gene: 10. This CDR3 region has 16 residues. Germline V gene lookup returns CDR1 MRHNA and CDR2 SNTAGT. CDR3 in amino acids: CASSDTWGQPPYEQYF. Written as DNA, the CDR3 is TGTGCCAGCAGTGATACTTGGGGACAGCCCCCCTACGAGCAGTACTTC.

The gene calls are TRBV11-2 and TRBJ2-3; tentative D call: TRBD1 (5 bases). CDR1 and CDR2 (germline): SGHAT, FQNNGV. The CDR3 sequence is 13 residues long. V shed 4 bases and J shed 6 bases, with 11 bases lying between them. CDR3 protein: CASSSGHPDTQYF. The DNA of the CDR3 is TGTGCCAGCAGCTCCGGACACCCGGATACGCAGTATTTT.